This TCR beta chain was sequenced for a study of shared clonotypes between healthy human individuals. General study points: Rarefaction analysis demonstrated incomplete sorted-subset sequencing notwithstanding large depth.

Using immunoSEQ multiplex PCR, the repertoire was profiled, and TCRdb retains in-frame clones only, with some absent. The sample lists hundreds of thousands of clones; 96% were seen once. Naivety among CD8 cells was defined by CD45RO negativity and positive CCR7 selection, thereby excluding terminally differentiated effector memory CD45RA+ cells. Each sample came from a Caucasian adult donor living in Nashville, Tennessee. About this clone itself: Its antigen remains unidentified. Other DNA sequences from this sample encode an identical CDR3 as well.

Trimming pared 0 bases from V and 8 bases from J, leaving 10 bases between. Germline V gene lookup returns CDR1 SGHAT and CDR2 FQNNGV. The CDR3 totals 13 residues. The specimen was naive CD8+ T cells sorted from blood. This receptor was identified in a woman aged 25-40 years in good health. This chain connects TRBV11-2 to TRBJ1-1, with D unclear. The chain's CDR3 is CASSLDAGPEAFF. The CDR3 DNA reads TGTGCCAGCAGCTTAGATGCCGGACCCGAAGCTTTCTTT.